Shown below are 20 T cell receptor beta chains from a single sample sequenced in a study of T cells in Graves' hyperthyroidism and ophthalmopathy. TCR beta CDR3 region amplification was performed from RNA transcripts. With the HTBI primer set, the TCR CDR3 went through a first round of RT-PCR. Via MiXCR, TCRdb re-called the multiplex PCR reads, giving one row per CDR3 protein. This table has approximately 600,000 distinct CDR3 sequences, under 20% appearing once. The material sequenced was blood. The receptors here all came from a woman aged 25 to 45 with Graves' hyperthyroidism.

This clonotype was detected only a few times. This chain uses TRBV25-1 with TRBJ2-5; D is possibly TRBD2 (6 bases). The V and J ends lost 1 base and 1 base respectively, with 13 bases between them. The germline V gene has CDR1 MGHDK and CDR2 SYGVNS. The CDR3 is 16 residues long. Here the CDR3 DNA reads TGTGCCAGCAGTGAATGGAGGGGCCCAGCCCAAGAGACCCAGTACTTC. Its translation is CASSEWRGPAQETQYF.

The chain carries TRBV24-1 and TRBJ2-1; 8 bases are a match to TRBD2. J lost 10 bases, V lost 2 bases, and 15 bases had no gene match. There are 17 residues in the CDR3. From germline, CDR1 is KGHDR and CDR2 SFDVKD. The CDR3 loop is CATSDSPSGRVSGEQFF. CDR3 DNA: TGTGCCACCAGTGATTCCCCGAGCGGGAGAGTCTCGGGGGAGCAGTTCTTC.

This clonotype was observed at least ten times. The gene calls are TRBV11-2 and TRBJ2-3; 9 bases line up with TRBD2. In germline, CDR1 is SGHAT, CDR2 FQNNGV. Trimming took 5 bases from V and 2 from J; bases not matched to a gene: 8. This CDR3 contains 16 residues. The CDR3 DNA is TGTGCCAGCAGCCCCCGGCGACTAGCGGTCACAGATACGCAGTATTTT. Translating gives CASSPRRLAVTDTQYF.

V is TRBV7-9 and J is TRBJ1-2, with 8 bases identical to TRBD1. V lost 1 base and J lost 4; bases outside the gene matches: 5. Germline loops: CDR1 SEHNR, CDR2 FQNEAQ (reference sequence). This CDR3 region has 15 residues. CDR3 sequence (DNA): TGTGCCAGCAGCTTAGAGGGTGACAGGGGCTATGGCTACACCTTC. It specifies CASSLEGDRGYGYTF.

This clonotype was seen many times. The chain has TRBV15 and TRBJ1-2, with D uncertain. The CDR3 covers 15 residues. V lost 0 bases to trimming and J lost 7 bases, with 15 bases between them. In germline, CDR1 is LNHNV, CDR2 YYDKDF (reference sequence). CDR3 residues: CATSRDSEDGSGYTF. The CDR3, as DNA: TGTGCCACCAGCAGAGATTCCGAGGACGGGAGTGGCTACACCTTC.

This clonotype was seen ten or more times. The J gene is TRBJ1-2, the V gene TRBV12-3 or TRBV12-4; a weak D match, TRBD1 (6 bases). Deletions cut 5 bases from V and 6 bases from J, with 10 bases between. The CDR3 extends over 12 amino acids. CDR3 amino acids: CASSTRTDGYTF. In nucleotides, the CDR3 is TGTGCCAGCAGTACCCGGACAGATGGCTACACCTTC.

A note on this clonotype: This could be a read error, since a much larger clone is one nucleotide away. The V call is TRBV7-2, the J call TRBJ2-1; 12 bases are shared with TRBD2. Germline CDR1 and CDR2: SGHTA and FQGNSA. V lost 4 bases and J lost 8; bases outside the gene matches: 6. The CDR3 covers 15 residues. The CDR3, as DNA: TGTGCCAGCAGCTCGAGACTAGCGGGAGTTTATGAGCAGTTCTTC. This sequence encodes CASSSRLAGVYEQFF.

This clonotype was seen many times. CDR3 DNA sequence: TGTGCCAGCAGCCCCCCCGCTTCCAGCACAGATACGCAGTATTTT. Its translation: CASSPPASSTDTQYF. The V and J genes are TRBV28 and TRBJ2-3, with unresolved D. There are 15 residues in the CDR3. V was pared by 6 bases and J by 0 bases, with 13 bases between. Germline V gives CDR1 MDHEN, CDR2 SYDVKM.

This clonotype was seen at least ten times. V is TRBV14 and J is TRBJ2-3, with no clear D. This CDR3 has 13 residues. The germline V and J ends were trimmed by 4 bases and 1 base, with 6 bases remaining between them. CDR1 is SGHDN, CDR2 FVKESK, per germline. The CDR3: CASSRAGTDTQYF. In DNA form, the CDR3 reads TGTGCCAGCAGCCGGGCCGGCACAGATACGCAGTATTTT.

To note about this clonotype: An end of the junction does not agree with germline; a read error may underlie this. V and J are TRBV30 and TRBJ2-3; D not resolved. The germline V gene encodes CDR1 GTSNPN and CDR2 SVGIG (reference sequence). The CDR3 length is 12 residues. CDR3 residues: CAWSVPPDTPYF. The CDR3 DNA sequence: TGTGCCTGGAGTGTTCCCCCAGATACGCCGTATTTT.

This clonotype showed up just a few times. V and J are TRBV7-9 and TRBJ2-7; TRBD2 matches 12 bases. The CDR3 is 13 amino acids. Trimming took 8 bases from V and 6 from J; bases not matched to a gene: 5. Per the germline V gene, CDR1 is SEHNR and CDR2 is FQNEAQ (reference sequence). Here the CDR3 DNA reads TGTGCCAGCGTTCTAGCGGGAGGGATCGAGCAGTACTTC. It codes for CASVLAGGIEQYF. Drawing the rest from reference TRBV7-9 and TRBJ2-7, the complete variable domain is DTGVSQNPRHKITKRGQNVTFRCDPISEHNRLYWYRQTLGQGPEFLTYFQNEAQLEKSRLLSDRFSAERPKGSFSTLEIQRTEQGDSAMYLCASVLAGGIEQYFGPGTRLTVT.

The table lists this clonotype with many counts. CDR3 residues: CASSETRGGYQPQHF. The CDR3 region has the DNA TGTGCCAGCAGTGAAACCCGGGGGGGCTATCAGCCCCAGCATTTT. The gene calls are TRBV2 and TRBJ1-5, with TRBD1 as a possible D gene (6 bases). The germline CDR1 and CDR2 sequences are SNHLY and FYNNEI. This CDR3 spans 15 amino acids. V was pared by 2 bases and J by 5 bases, with 13 bases between.

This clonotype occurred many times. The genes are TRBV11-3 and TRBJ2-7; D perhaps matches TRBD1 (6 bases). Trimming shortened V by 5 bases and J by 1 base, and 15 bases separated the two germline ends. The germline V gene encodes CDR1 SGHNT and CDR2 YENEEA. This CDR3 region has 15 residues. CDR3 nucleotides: TGTGCCAGCAGCCCGTCGACAGGAGCATCCTACGAGCAGTACTTC. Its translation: CASSPSTGASYEQYF.

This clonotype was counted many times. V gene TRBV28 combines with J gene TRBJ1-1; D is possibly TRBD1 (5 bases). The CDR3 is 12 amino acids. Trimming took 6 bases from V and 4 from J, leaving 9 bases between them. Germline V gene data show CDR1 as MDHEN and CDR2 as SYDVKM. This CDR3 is CASSRDGTEAFF. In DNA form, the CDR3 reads TGTGCCAGCAGCCGGGACGGCACTGAAGCTTTCTTT.

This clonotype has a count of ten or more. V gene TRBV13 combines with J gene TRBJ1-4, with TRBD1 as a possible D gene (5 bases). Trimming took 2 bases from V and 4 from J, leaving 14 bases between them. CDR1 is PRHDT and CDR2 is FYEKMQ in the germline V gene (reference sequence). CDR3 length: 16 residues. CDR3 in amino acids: CASSLSTGRSNEKLFF. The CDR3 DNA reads TGTGCCAGCAGCTTAAGTACGGGACGGAGTAATGAAAAACTGTTTTTT.

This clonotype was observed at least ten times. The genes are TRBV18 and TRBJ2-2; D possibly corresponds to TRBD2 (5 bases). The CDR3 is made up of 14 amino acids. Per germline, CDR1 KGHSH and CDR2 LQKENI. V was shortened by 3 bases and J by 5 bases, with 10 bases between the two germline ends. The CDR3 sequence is CASSPRVVTGELFF. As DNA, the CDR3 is TGTGCCAGCTCACCGCGGGTAGTGACCGGGGAGCTGTTTTTT.

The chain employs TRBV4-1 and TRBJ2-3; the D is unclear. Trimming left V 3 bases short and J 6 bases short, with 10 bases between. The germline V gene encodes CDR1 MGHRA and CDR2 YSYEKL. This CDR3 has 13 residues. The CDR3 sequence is CASSHTPGDTQYF. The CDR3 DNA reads TGCGCCAGCAGCCATACCCCTGGGGATACGCAGTATTTT.

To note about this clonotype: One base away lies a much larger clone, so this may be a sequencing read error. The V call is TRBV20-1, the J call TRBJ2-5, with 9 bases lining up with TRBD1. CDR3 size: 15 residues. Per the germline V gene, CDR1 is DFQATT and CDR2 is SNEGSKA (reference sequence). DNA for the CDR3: TGCAGTGCTAGAGCTCTAGGACAGGGGCAAGGGACCCAGTACTTC. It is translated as CSARALGQGQGTQYF.

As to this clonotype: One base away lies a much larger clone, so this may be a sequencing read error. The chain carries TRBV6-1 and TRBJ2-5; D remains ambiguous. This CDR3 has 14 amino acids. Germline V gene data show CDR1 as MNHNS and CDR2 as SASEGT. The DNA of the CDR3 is TGTGCCATCAGTGAATGGGGTGCTCTGGAGACCCAGTACTTC. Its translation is CAISEWGALETQYF.

The CDR3 DNA is TGTGCCAGCAGCCAAAACAGGGGGCCCAACAATGAGCAGTTCTTC. Its translation is CASSQNRGPNNEQFF. The rearrangement joins TRBV4-2 to TRBJ2-1; TRBD1 matches at 9 bases. The CDR3 is 15 residues long. Looked up from germline, CDR1 is LGHNA and CDR2 is YNFKEQ. The ends lost 2 bases at V and 5 bases at J; junction bases unmatched: 4.